The text below deals with one T cell receptor (beta chain). The antigen remains undetermined. The second PCR ran roughly 6 to 12 cycles with a sample-barcoded 5' primer and J-beta primers. Each CDR3 protein is one row after TCRdb ran MiXCR on the 5' RACE reads. The sample has around 800,000 distinct CDR3 sequences, roughly 24% seen once; the top ten hold about 3%. These data are taken from a study of blood T cells in healthy people across ages. Study results and limitations: Naive CD4+ cell counts and diversity both ran higher in long-lived than in aged donors. In older individuals, TCR beta diversity per million T cells was lower, falling roughly linearly with age.

Germline V gives CDR1 SEHNR, CDR2 FQNEAQ (reference sequence). The CDR3 contains 14 residues. Trimming left V 1 base short and J 8 bases short, with 11 bases between. This sample also belongs to another study, concerning T cells of mothers and their children. That work adds: Relative to unrelated pairs, biologically related mother-child dyads exhibited marginally greater, non-significant overlap.

The clonotype was recovered from a boy between 10 and 17 years old in good health. This chain links TRBV7-9 with TRBJ1-4; D remains ambiguous. The sequenced material came from blood. CDR3 sequence (DNA): TGTGCCAGCAGCTTAGTTGGGCAGCACGAAAAACTGTTTTTT. It encodes CASSLVGQHEKLFF.